Following are 26 T cell receptor beta chains from one sample sequenced in a study of blood T cell repertoires in COVID-19. Assay used: immunoSEQ multiplex PCR; TCRdb lists only in-frame clones, some missing. The sample has under 250,000 clones, around 89% seen once. Sequencing used peripheral blood. Receptor source: a woman in her twenties or thirties with COVID-19, enrolled during active disease.

The chain carries TRBV14 and TRBJ2-7; TRBD2 agrees at 10 bases. The CDR3 length is 18 residues. Germline CDR1 is SGHDN and CDR2 is FVKESK. The J segment lost 2 bases and the V segment lost 0 bases, leaving 10 bases of the junction unmatched. As DNA, the CDR3 is TGTGCCAGCAGCCAAGATCCGGGACTAGCGCTTTCTACCTACGAGCAGTACGTC. The encoded protein is CASSQDPGLALSTYEQYV.

The CDR3 loop reads CATGGQGDEQYF. CDR3 coding DNA: TGTGCCACCGGGGGACAGGGGGACGAGCAGTACTTC. V usage is TRBV24-1 and J usage is TRBJ2-7; TRBD1 matches 11 bases. This CDR3 has 12 residues. Germline V gives CDR1 KGHDR, CDR2 SFDVKD. Trimming at V came to 9 bases and at J to 5 bases, leaving 2 bases not matched to a gene.

The genes are TRBV18 and TRBJ1-1, with 8 nucleotides matching TRBD1. This CDR3 spans 14 amino acids. V dropped 3 bases and J dropped 5; count of bases not matched to a gene: 5. The V gene's germline CDR1 is KGHSH and CDR2 LQKENI. CDR3 coding DNA: TGTGCCAGCTCACCGACGACAGGGGATACTGAAGCTTTCTTT. This sequence encodes CASSPTTGDTEAFF. The full variable domain, with the rest looked up from reference TRBV18 and TRBJ1-1, is NAGVMQNPRHLVRRRGQEARLRCSPMKGHSHVYWYRQLPEEGLKFMVYLQKENIIDESGMPKERFSAEFPKEGPSILRIQQVVRGDSAAYFCASSPTTGDTEAFFGQGTRLTVV.

The J gene is TRBJ2-7, the V gene TRBV12-5, with 7 bases that match TRBD2. The V gene end was trimmed by 7 bases and the J gene end by 5 bases; junction bases not matched to a gene: 8. Per germline, CDR1 LGHNT and CDR2 FRNRAP. The CDR3 covers 13 residues. CDR3 coding DNA: TGTGCTAGTGCCCGACCTGGGGGGGACGAGCAGTACTTC. Translated, it gives CASARPGGDEQYF.

The chain carries TRBV7-2 and TRBJ1-4; TRBD1 might be the D (6 bases). The CDR3 totals 17 residues. Per germline, CDR1 SGHTA and CDR2 FQGNSA. Trimming shortened V by 5 bases and J by 1 base, and 17 bases separated the two germline ends. The DNA for the CDR3 is TGTGCCAGCAGCCCCTTAGCGGGGGGCCTAACTAATGAAAAACTGTTTTTT. It specifies CASSPLAGGLTNEKLFF.

This chain connects TRBV9 to TRBJ2-2; 9 bases align to TRBD2. Per germline, CDR1 SGDLS and CDR2 YYNGEE. This CDR3 region has 17 residues. V lost 2 bases and J lost 0; bases outside the gene matches: 5. CDR3 region: CASSVSGGFPNTGELFF. The CDR3, as DNA: TGTGCCAGCAGCGTTAGCGGGGGATTCCCGAACACCGGGGAGCTGTTTTTT.

V gene TRBV7-8 combines with J gene TRBJ2-7, with D tentatively TRBD1 (6 bases). Trimming stripped 5 bases from V and 3 bases from J, with 8 bases between. Germline values: CDR1 SGHVS, CDR2 FQNEAQ. The CDR3 runs 12 residues. CDR3: CASSVDSYEQYF. CDR3 coding DNA: TGTGCCAGCAGCGTGGACAGCTACGAGCAGTACTTC.

The chain couples TRBV12-3 or TRBV12-4 to TRBJ1-4; D ambiguous. V dropped 6 bases and J dropped 3 bases, with 5 bases sitting between them. CDR3 length: 12 amino acids. CDR3 in amino acids: CASSPSNEKLFF. CDR3 nucleotide sequence: TGTGCCAGCAGCCCGTCTAATGAAAAACTGTTTTTT.

The chain has TRBV7-9 and TRBJ2-7; 7 positions match TRBD1. CDR1 is SEHNR, CDR2 FQNEAQ, per germline (reference sequence). The CDR3 is made up of 15 amino acids. V dropped 1 base and J dropped 3; count of bases not matched to a gene: 6. The CDR3 DNA reads as TGTGCCAGCAGCTTAGAGGGGACAGCGGACTACGAGCAGTACTTC. Translation: CASSLEGTADYEQYF.

This clone has just a few counts. V gene TRBV4-1 combines with J gene TRBJ2-3; 9 bases map to TRBD2. V lost 4 bases and J lost 10; bases outside the gene matches: 15. Germline V lookup: CDR1 MGHRA, CDR2 YSYEKL. The CDR3 sequence is 16 residues long. CDR3: CASSRAGTSYPLAQYF. The CDR3 DNA is TGCGCCAGCAGCCGAGCCGGGACTAGCTATCCTCTTGCGCAGTATTTT.

The chain joins TRBV6-5 to TRBJ1-2, with 8 bases fitting TRBD1. Germline values: CDR1 MNHEY, CDR2 SVGAGI. The CDR3 covers 13 residues. Trimming cost V 5 bases and J 7 bases; bases outside gene matches: 6. The CDR3 sequence is CASSPRRGPGYTF. CDR3 in DNA: TGTGCCAGCAGTCCCCGCAGGGGGCCTGGCTACACCTTC.

This sequence joins TRBV3-1 (or the pseudogene TRBV3-2) and TRBJ1-2; tentative D call: TRBD1 (5 bases). V dropped 0 bases and J dropped 6 bases, with 14 bases sitting between them. This CDR3 contains 15 residues. The germline CDR1 and CDR2 sequences are LGHDT and YNNKEL (reference sequence). Here the CDR3 DNA reads TGTGCCAGCAGCCAAGATTGGGGGGAATGGGATGGCTACACCTTC. Amino acid sequence: CASSQDWGEWDGYTF.

V gene TRBV5-5 combines with J gene TRBJ1-2; D may be TRBD1 (5 bases). The ends were cut back, 2 bases at V and 2 bases at J, with 16 bases in the middle. This CDR3 is built from 16 residues. CDR1 is SGHKS, CDR2 YYEKEE, per germline (reference sequence). CDR3 coding DNA: TGTGCCAGCAGCTTTGGGTATCGGGGGGGAAACTATGGCTACACCTTC. It codes for CASSFGYRGGNYGYTF. The entire variable domain, with the rest obtained from reference TRBV5-5 and TRBJ1-2, is as follows: DAGVTQSPTHLIKTRGQQVTLRCSPISGHKSVSWYQQVLGQGPQFIFQYYEKEERGRGNFPDRFSARQFPNYSSELNVNALLLGDSALYLCASSFGYRGGNYGYTFGSGTRLTVV.

J is TRBJ1-6 and V is TRBV7-8; 10 bases agree with TRBD1. The germline gives CDR1 SGHVS, CDR2 FQNEAQ. The CDR3 is 16 residues long. V lost 4 bases and J lost 8; bases outside the gene matches: 8. CDR3 amino acids: CASSSTWDRGDSPLHF. CDR3 nucleotides: TGTGCCAGCAGCTCCACCTGGGACAGGGGTGATTCACCCCTCCACTTT.

This chain connects TRBV29-1 to TRBJ2-3; maybe TRBD2 (7 bases). The CDR3 is made up of 14 amino acids. Germline lookup yields CDR1 SQVTM and CDR2 ANQGSEA. V shed 4 bases and J shed 5 bases, with 16 bases lying between them. The CDR3 here is CSVVKGGHQDTQYF. DNA of the CDR3: TGCAGCGTTGTTAAGGGGGGGCATCAAGATACGCAGTATTTT.

The chain joins TRBV29-1 to TRBJ2-3; TRBD2 matches 7 bases. Germline CDR1 SQVTM, CDR2 ANQGSEA. CDR3 size: 15 residues. V lost 3 bases to trimming and J lost 0 bases; unmatched junction nucleotides: 6. The CDR3 here is CSVDAGVRSTDTQYF. DNA for the CDR3: TGCAGCGTTGATGCGGGGGTTCGGAGCACAGATACGCAGTATTTT.

The rearrangement joins TRBV5-1 to TRBJ2-2; 7 nucleotides agree with TRBD2. This CDR3 has 16 amino acids. With V trimmed by 0 bases and J by 1 base, 3 bases remained unmatched. Germline V gene sequence: CDR1 SGHRS, CDR2 YFSETQ. The CDR3 sequence is CASSLASGGNTGELFF. The DNA for the CDR3 is TGCGCCAGCAGCTTGGCCTCGGGGGGGAACACCGGGGAGCTGTTTTTT.

The chain links TRBV5-5 to TRBJ2-3; a weak D match, TRBD2 (6 bases). Trimming removed 5 bases at V and 0 bases at J, with 13 bases between. This CDR3 has 15 residues. The germline gives CDR1 SGHKS, CDR2 YYEKEE (reference sequence). The CDR3 loop is CASSPGDSSTDTQYF. CDR3 nucleotides: TGTGCCAGCAGTCCCGGGGACTCTAGCACAGATACGCAGTATTTT.

The chain joins TRBV13 to TRBJ2-7; TRBD2 matches 8 bases. Trimming at V came to 7 bases and at J to 2 bases, leaving 4 bases not matched to a gene. Germline V gene data show CDR1 as PRHDT and CDR2 as FYEKMQ (reference sequence). CDR3 length: 13 amino acids. The CDR3 reads CASTQRGTYEQYV. The CDR3 bases are TGTGCCAGCACCCAGCGGGGGACCTACGAGCAGTACGTC.

The J gene is TRBJ2-3, the V gene TRBV3-1 (or the pseudogene TRBV3-2); D remains ambiguous. The V end was cut by 0 bases, the J end by 2 bases, with 9 bases between. CDR1 LGHDT and CDR2 YNNKEL come from the germline V gene (reference sequence). The CDR3 length is 15 residues. The CDR3, as DNA: TGTGCCAGCAGCCAAGATGCTAGATTCACAGATACGCAGTATTTT. Its protein product is CASSQDARFTDTQYF.

CDR3 in amino acids: CASSLGLGSTDTQYF. In DNA, the CDR3 is TGTGCCAGCAGCTTGGGACTTGGTAGTACAGATACGCAGTATTTT. The chain combines TRBV5-4 with TRBJ2-3; D not certain. The CDR3 is 15 residues long. The germline V and J ends were trimmed by 0 bases and 3 bases, with 11 bases remaining between them. CDR1 is SGHNT and CDR2 is YYREEE in the germline V gene (reference sequence).

This clone was recorded once. The chain couples TRBV25-1 to TRBJ1-6; 10 nucleotides agree with TRBD1. J gave up 6 bases and V 10 bases, and 6 bases lay outside the gene matches. The length of the CDR3 is 14 residues. Per the germline V gene, CDR1 is MGHDK and CDR2 is SYGVNS. CDR3 coding DNA: TGTGCCACCGGGCGGGACAGGGGTAATTCACCCCTCCACTTT. This translates into CATGRDRGNSPLHF.

The J gene is TRBJ1-2, the V gene TRBV19; TRBD1 matches 7 bases. The CDR3 is 15 residues long. Germline V lookup: CDR1 LNHDA, CDR2 SQIVND (reference sequence). With 7 bases clipped from V and 12 bases from J, the junction kept 20 bases outside the gene matches. CDR3 nucleotide sequence: TGTGCCAGTAAGGTATCGGGAGGGGGCCGGTCGAGAAACACCTTC. It specifies CASKVSGGGRSRNTF. Drawing the rest from reference TRBV19 and TRBJ1-2, the complete variable domain is DGGITQSPKYLFRKEGQNVTLSCEQNLNHDAMYWYRQDPGQGLRLIYYSQIVNDFQKGDIAEGYSVSREKKESFPLTVTSAQKNPTAFYLCASKVSGGGRSRNTFGSGTRLTVV.

CDR3 in DNA: TGTGCCAGCAGTTACTCAATACAGGGGGATGAGCAGTTCTTC. The encoded protein is CASSYSIQGDEQFF. The chain combines TRBV6-6 with TRBJ2-1, with 8 bases that match TRBD1. The CDR3 covers 14 residues. Germline V gene sequence: CDR1 MNHNY, CDR2 SVGAGI (reference sequence). With 0 bases clipped from V and 8 bases from J, the junction kept 3 bases outside the gene matches.

The gene calls are TRBV29-1 and TRBJ2-1; D is possibly TRBD2 (6 bases). The germline V and J ends were trimmed by 0 bases and 11 bases, with 23 bases remaining between them. Germline CDR1 reads SQVTM; CDR2 reads ANQGSEA. The CDR3 is 16 residues long. The CDR3 DNA sequence: TGCAGCGTTGAAGACGGGACTCCCCCGTATGCTTTCAAGCAGTTCTTC. Translating gives CSVEDGTPPYAFKQFF.

The CDR3 DNA reads as TGTGCCAGCAGCGCTCAGGGGAACACTGAAGCTTTCTTT. Translation: CASSAQGNTEAFF. This chain joins TRBV9 and TRBJ1-1; possibly TRBD1 for D (5 bases). Germline lookup yields CDR1 SGDLS and CDR2 YYNGEE. The CDR3 extends over 13 amino acids. Trimming cost V 3 bases and J 1 base, with 7 bases left between them. The variable domain in full, completed from reference TRBV9 and TRBJ1-1, reads DSGVTQTPKHLITATGQRVTLRCSPRSGDLSVYWYQQSLDQGLQFLIQYYNGEERAKGNILERFSAQQFPDLHSELNLSSLELGDSALYFCASSAQGNTEAFFGQGTRLTVV.